This TCR beta chain is drawn from a study of T-cell reconstitution after alpha-beta-depleted transplantation in children. General study findings and limits: Once a year had passed after transplant, T-cell counts and diversity came mostly from newly produced T cells. Expanded clones from the graft, numbering several hundred, reportedly supplied alpha-beta T cells about two months after transplant.

This clonotype has more than one count but fewer than ten. Its target is unknown. A library of TCRbeta sequences, prepared with unique molecular identifiers, was generated. TCRdb reanalysed the PCR reads using MiXCR and keeps one entry per CDR3 protein. The data hold 780,000 or so distinct CDR3 sequences, with about 15% observed a single time. With 3 bases clipped from V and 6 bases from J, the junction kept 6 bases outside the gene matches. Germline V gene data show CDR1 as SEHNR and CDR2 as FQNEAQ (reference sequence). The CDR3 contains 15 residues. The source is a male patient between 10 and 17 years old who had a stem cell transplant for acute lymphoblastic leukemia, so the T cells may come from the graft donor. The V gene is TRBV7-9, the J gene TRBJ2-1; 9 nucleotides align to TRBD2. Sample: PBMCs, mostly from graft donor cells, taken 360 days after TCRalphabeta/CD19-depleted stem cell transplant. The CDR3 region has the DNA TGTGCCAGCAGCTTCGTTAGCGGGAGATCCAATGAGCAGTTCTTC. Protein sequence: CASSFVSGRSNEQFF.